These 21 T cell receptor beta chains were sequenced from one sample in a study of blood T cell repertoires in COVID-19. Libraries were prepared by immunoSEQ multiplex PCR; TCRdb keeps only in-frame clonotypes and omits some of them. The table records 70,000 to 90,000 clones, 60% to 85% of them present only once. Material: peripheral blood. The receptors originated from a human donor in a cohort sampled during active COVID-19.

The rearrangement links TRBV5-4 to TRBJ1-2; 8 bases agree with TRBD1. Per germline, CDR1 SGHNT and CDR2 YYREEE (reference sequence). V was pared by 4 bases and J by 8 bases, with 13 bases of the junction left unmatched. This CDR3 contains 15 residues. CDR3 sequence: CASSPFRGQVEGYTF. Written as DNA, the CDR3 is TGTGCCAGCAGCCCCTTCCGGGGACAGGTTGAAGGCTACACCTTC.

The chain employs TRBV5-1 and TRBJ2-2, with 9 bases that match TRBD1. The V segment lost 3 bases and the J segment 6 bases; nucleotides outside the gene matches: 3. Germline loops: CDR1 SGHRS, CDR2 YFSETQ. The CDR3 spans 14 residues. The CDR3: CASSWTGEAGELFF. The CDR3 DNA follows: TGCGCCAGCAGCTGGACAGGGGAGGCCGGGGAGCTGTTTTTT.

Note on this clone: Its ends do not fully match the called genes, so a read error is possible. The genes are TRBV11-3 and TRBJ2-6; weak D call: TRBD1 (6 bases). This CDR3 has 18 residues. Looked up from germline, CDR1 is SGHNT and CDR2 is YENEEA. The CDR3 loop is CAGSSWTDGSSGANVLTF. The CDR3 nucleotides read TGTGCCGGCAGCTCTTGGACAGATGGGAGCTCTGGGGCCAACGTCCTGACTTTC.

V usage is TRBV11-3 and J usage is TRBJ2-4; D not resolved. The ends were cut back, 5 bases at V and 1 base at J, with 9 bases in the middle. The germline gives CDR1 SGHNT, CDR2 YENEEA. The CDR3 loop spans 14 amino acids. CDR3 in DNA: TGTGCCAGCAGCCCCCACACGGCCAAAAACATTCAGTACTTC. This sequence encodes CASSPHTAKNIQYF.

The rearrangement joins TRBV30 to TRBJ2-2; TRBD2 is a possible D gene (7 bases). The CDR3 consists of 15 residues. V lost 0 bases, J lost 3 bases, and 11 bases lay in between. CDR1 and CDR2 from the germline V gene are GTSNPN and SVGIG (reference sequence). CDR3 region: CAWSVRGADTGELFF. Here the CDR3 DNA reads TGTGCCTGGAGTGTACGGGGGGCTGACACCGGGGAGCTGTTTTTT. The full variable domain, rest sourced from reference TRBV30 and TRBJ2-2, is SQTIHQWPATLVQPVGSPLSLECTVEGTSNPNLYWYRQAAGRGLQLLFYSVGIGQISSEVPQNLSASRPQDRQFILSSKKLLLSDSGFYLCAWSVRGADTGELFFGEGSRLTVL.

The chain's CDR3 is CASSVDPAGVTDTQYF. The CDR3 nucleotides read TGTGCCAGCAGCGTAGATCCAGCGGGAGTGACAGATACGCAGTATTTT. This chain joins TRBV9 and TRBJ2-3; 8 bases fit TRBD2. The V segment lost 0 bases and the J segment 3 bases; nucleotides outside the gene matches: 6. CDR3 length: 16 residues. Germline CDR1 is SGDLS and CDR2 is YYNGEE.

The chain carries TRBV3-1 (or the pseudogene TRBV3-2) and TRBJ2-7; 8 positions match TRBD1. Trimming took 4 bases from V and 5 from J; bases not matched to a gene: 16. From germline, CDR1 is LGHDT and CDR2 YNNKEL (reference sequence). CDR3 length equals 17 residues. The CDR3 loop is CASSPTGALPGYDEQYF. The DNA for the CDR3 is TGTGCCAGCAGCCCGACAGGGGCCTTACCCGGCTATGACGAGCAGTACTTC.

The chain couples TRBV9 to TRBJ2-3; D possibly corresponds to TRBD2 (6 bases). The length of the CDR3 is 14 residues. CDR1 is SGDLS and CDR2 is YYNGEE in the germline V gene. V was shortened by 0 bases and J by 2 bases, with 7 bases between the two germline ends. This CDR3 reads CASSVGGLTDTQYF. CDR3 nucleotide sequence: TGTGCCAGCAGCGTAGGGGGACTCACAGATACGCAGTATTTT. The entire variable domain, with the rest obtained from reference TRBV9 and TRBJ2-3, is as follows: DSGVTQTPKHLITATGQRVTLRCSPRSGDLSVYWYQQSLDQGLQFLIQYYNGEERAKGNILERFSAQQFPDLHSELNLSSLELGDSALYFCASSVGGLTDTQYFGPGTRLTVL.

The rearrangement joins TRBV5-5 to TRBJ2-3; 8 bases match TRBD2. There are 17 residues in the CDR3. With V trimmed by 4 bases and J by 2 bases, 12 bases remained unmatched. CDR1 SGHKS and CDR2 YYEKEE come from the germline V gene (reference sequence). CDR3 in amino acids: CASSPGLAGVITDTQYF. Written as DNA, the CDR3 is TGTGCCAGCAGCCCTGGACTAGCCGGGGTGATCACAGATACGCAGTATTTT.

On this clone: The sample carries other DNA sequences with the same CDR3. The V gene is TRBV28, the J gene TRBJ2-7; D not resolved. CDR3 size: 12 residues. Trimming took off 6 bases at V and 3 bases at J, with 9 bases between the two ends. CDR1 and CDR2 (germline): MDHEN, SYDVKM. The CDR3 DNA is TGTGCCAGCAGCCCCGGTGGCTACGAGCAGTACTTC. It specifies CASSPGGYEQYF.

This clone appeared once. The V call is TRBV5-1, the J call TRBJ2-3; TRBD2 agrees at 11 bases. V lost 0 bases, J lost 6 bases, and 6 bases stayed unmatched. Germline V lookup: CDR1 SGHRS, CDR2 YFSETQ. CDR3 size: 16 residues. The CDR3 protein is CASSLALAGGGDTQYF. In nucleotides, the CDR3 is TGCGCCAGCAGCTTGGCCCTAGCGGGGGGCGGGGATACGCAGTATTTT.

This rearrangement joins TRBV4-3 to TRBJ2-1; D unclear. The CDR3 covers 14 residues. The germline V and J ends were trimmed by 0 bases and 10 bases, with 13 bases remaining between them. Germline CDR1 and CDR2: LGHNA and YSLEER. The CDR3 coding sequence is TGCGCCAGCAGCCAAGACCGTACACAGAACGAGCAGTTCTTC. It yields the protein CASSQDRTQNEQFF.

The chain joins TRBV7-2 to TRBJ2-3; D ambiguous. V was cut by 1 base and J by 4 bases, with 15 bases left in between. Per germline, CDR1 SGHTA and CDR2 FQGNSA. CDR3 length equals 16 residues. CDR3 region: CASSLVRPASPDTQYF. The CDR3 DNA follows: TGTGCCAGCAGCTTAGTTAGACCAGCGAGTCCAGATACGCAGTATTTT. Full variable domain (remainder filled in from reference TRBV7-2 and TRBJ2-3): GAGVSQSPSNKVTEKGKDVELRCDPISGHTALYWYRQSLGQGLEFLIYFQGNSAPDKSGLPSDRFSAERTGGSVSTLTIQRTQQEDSAVYLCASSLVRPASPDTQYFGPGTRLTVL.

The rearrangement links TRBV9 to TRBJ2-5; possible D gene TRBD1, 6 bases. Trimming took off 3 bases at V and 2 bases at J, with 11 bases between the two ends. The germline V gene has CDR1 SGDLS and CDR2 YYNGEE. There are 14 residues in the CDR3. The CDR3 region is CASSALTGQETQYF. CDR3 bases: TGTGCCAGCAGCGCCCTGACAGGACAAGAGACCCAGTACTTC.

The chain combines TRBV19 with TRBJ1-3; weak D call: TRBD1 (6 bases). CDR3 length: 15 residues. V was cut by 6 bases and J by 0 bases, with 12 bases left in between. CDR1 is LNHDA and CDR2 is SQIVND in the germline V gene (reference sequence). The CDR3 reads CASRPGHISGNTIYF. The CDR3 nucleotides read TGTGCCAGTAGGCCGGGACATATCTCTGGAAACACCATATATTTT.

The chain has TRBV7-9 and TRBJ1-1; D is unresolved. The CDR3 has 13 residues. Per the germline V gene, CDR1 is SEHNR and CDR2 is FQNEAQ (reference sequence). V lost 7 bases, J lost 2 bases, and 11 bases lay in between. The CDR3 here is CASTPTGNTEAFF. Here the CDR3 DNA reads TGTGCCAGCACCCCGACTGGAAACACTGAAGCTTTCTTT. Supplemented by reference TRBV7-9 and TRBJ1-1, the full variable domain reads DTGVSQNPRHKITKRGQNVTFRCDPISEHNRLYWYRQTLGQGPEFLTYFQNEAQLEKSRLLSDRFSAERPKGSFSTLEIQRTEQGDSAMYLCASTPTGNTEAFFGQGTRLTVV.

The chain uses TRBV7-9 and TRBJ2-1; TRBD1 is a possible D gene (6 bases). Trimming removed 4 bases from V and 6 bases from J, with 13 bases in between. The V gene's germline CDR1 is SEHNR and CDR2 FQNEAQ (reference sequence). This CDR3 is 14 amino acids long. CDR3 nucleotide sequence: TGTGCCAGCAGCTCATCGAGGGGGTCCAATGAGCAGTTCTTC. Translation: CASSSSRGSNEQFF.

This chain links TRBV5-1 with TRBJ1-2, with TRBD1 matching over 7 bases. The CDR3 runs 15 residues. Germline values: CDR1 SGHRS, CDR2 YFSETQ. After removal of 4 bases from V and 5 bases from J, the junction contained 11 bases not matched to a gene. CDR3 nucleotides: TGCGCCAGCAGCCTGGGACAGCTGGGCCCATATGGCTACACCTTC. This encodes CASSLGQLGPYGYTF.

The chain recombines TRBV7-2 with TRBJ2-5; 11 bases fit TRBD2. CDR1 SGHTA and CDR2 FQGNSA come from the germline V gene. Trimming removed 5 bases from V and 4 bases from J; junction bases left unmatched: 6. CDR3 length: 15 amino acids. CDR3 loop: CASSPTSGIAETQYF. The DNA for the CDR3 is TGTGCCAGCAGCCCGACTAGCGGGATTGCAGAGACCCAGTACTTC. Using reference TRBV7-2 and TRBJ2-5 for the parts outside the CDR3, the full variable domain is GAGVSQSPSNKVTEKGKDVELRCDPISGHTALYWYRQSLGQGLEFLIYFQGNSAPDKSGLPSDRFSAERTGGSVSTLTIQRTQQEDSAVYLCASSPTSGIAETQYFGPGTRLLVL.

The rearrangement joins TRBV27 to TRBJ2-7; D might be TRBD1 (6 bases). Germline loops: CDR1 MNHEY, CDR2 SMNVEV (reference sequence). The CDR3 sequence is 14 residues long. The V end lost 2 bases, the J end lost 2 bases, and 10 bases lay between the germline ends. This CDR3 reads CASSLTGSPYEQYV. The CDR3 coding sequence is TGTGCCAGCAGTTTAACAGGGTCTCCCTACGAGCAGTACGTC.

The chain recombines TRBV27 with TRBJ2-1, with D hard to call. With 4 bases removed from V and 7 bases from J, the gap between germline ends came to 11 bases. The CDR3 extends over 13 amino acids. Per germline, CDR1 MNHEY and CDR2 SMNVEV (reference sequence). CDR3 nucleotide sequence: TGTGCCAGCAGTTCGAGTCGTGATAATGAGCAGTTCTTC. Protein sequence: CASSSSRDNEQFF.